Below, 32 T cell receptor beta chains from the same sample are listed, as sequenced in a study of CD8 T cells in ankylosing spondylitis. TCRdb redid the calling of the 5' RACE reads with MiXCR, one entry per CDR3 protein. Of roughly 200,000 distinct CDR3 sequences listed, approximately 24% are singletons. The specimen sequenced was blood, either unsorted or a sorted T cell fraction (not recorded which). These receptors originate from a male donor with ankylosing spondylitis or in good health (not recorded which).

This clonotype was detected many times. The gene calls are TRBV6-5 and TRBJ2-3; no firm D call. The V end was cut by 0 bases, the J end by 0 bases, with 7 bases between. The CDR3 has 15 residues. Germline assignment: CDR1 MNHEY and CDR2 SVGAGI. The CDR3 region is CASSYSLSSTDTQYF. The CDR3 region has the DNA TGTGCCAGCAGTTACTCCCTAAGCAGCACAGATACGCAGTATTTT.

This clonotype was counted at least ten times. J is TRBJ2-7 and V is TRBV27; 7 bases are a match to TRBD2. CDR3 length equals 16 residues. The V and J ends lost 5 bases and 2 bases, in that order; junction bases with no gene match: 12. The germline V gene encodes CDR1 MNHEY and CDR2 SMNVEV (reference sequence). CDR3 bases: TGTGCCAGCAGTGCGGGACTACCACAGCCCACCTACGAGCAGTACTTC. As protein: CASSAGLPQPTYEQYF.

This clonotype has a count of ten or more. The chain has TRBV6-1 and TRBJ2-4, with D tentatively TRBD1 or TRBD2 (6 bases each). V gave up 5 bases and J gave up 8 bases, with 16 bases separating them. This CDR3 contains 14 residues. CDR1 MNHNS and CDR2 SASEGT come from the germline V gene. The CDR3 nucleotides read TGTGCCAGCAGTCGTACGGGGGCTGAGGACATTCAGTACTTC. This translates into CASSRTGAEDIQYF.

This clonotype was found many times. The rearrangement joins TRBV12-3 or TRBV12-4 to TRBJ1-1; tentative D call: TRBD1 (6 bases). The CDR3 runs 14 residues. The V gene lost 6 bases and the J gene lost 4 bases, with 15 bases spanning the gap. As DNA, the CDR3 is TGTGCCAGCAGGAAACAGGGCGTGCGCACTGAAGCTTTCTTT. Amino acid sequence: CASRKQGVRTEAFF.

This clonotype was counted only a few times. The chain links TRBV20-1 to TRBJ2-2, with TRBD1 matching over 7 bases. The CDR3 extends over 17 amino acids. The V and J ends lost 1 base and 5 bases, in that order; junction bases with no gene match: 13. From germline, CDR1 is DFQATT and CDR2 SNEGSKA (reference sequence). This chain's CDR3 is CSARGVARTGLTGELFF. For the CDR3, the DNA is TGCAGTGCTAGAGGGGTCGCGCGGACAGGACTTACCGGGGAGCTGTTTTTT.

This clonotype occurred many times. The chain couples TRBV5-1 to TRBJ1-3, with 7 bases matching TRBD1. After removal of 4 bases from V and 2 bases from J, the junction contained 3 bases not matched to a gene. CDR1 is SGHRS, CDR2 YFSETQ, per germline. The CDR3 runs to 14 residues. CDR3 in amino acids: CASSTTGTGNTIYF. The CDR3 bases are TGCGCCAGCAGCACGACAGGGACTGGAAACACCATATATTTT.

This clonotype was recorded at least ten times. This rearrangement joins TRBV20-1 to TRBJ2-5; D is undetermined. The CDR3 is made up of 15 amino acids. Germline V gene data show CDR1 as DFQATT and CDR2 as SNEGSKA (reference sequence). V lost 0 bases and J lost 1, with 12 bases in between. The CDR3 loop reads CSARDMGVPQETQYF. CDR3 nucleotide sequence: TGCAGTGCTAGAGATATGGGCGTCCCCCAAGAGACCCAGTACTTC.

The V call is TRBV29-1, the J call TRBJ2-7; 15 bases match TRBD2. The CDR3 covers 17 residues. Germline assignment: CDR1 SQVTM and CDR2 ANQGSEA. The J segment lost 0 bases and the V segment lost 6 bases, leaving 9 bases of the junction unmatched. The CDR3 spells CSVSGLAGGPNSYEQYF. The CDR3 DNA follows: TGCAGCGTCAGCGGACTAGCGGGAGGGCCCAACTCCTACGAGCAGTACTTC.

This clonotype was seen many times. This rearrangement joins TRBV4-1 to TRBJ2-7; 10 nucleotides match TRBD1. Germline-derived CDR1 and CDR2 are MGHRA and YSYEKL. This CDR3 is 16 amino acids long. J lost 2 bases, V lost 2 bases, and 6 bases had no gene match. CDR3 sequence reads: CASSQWGQGTPYEQYF. In DNA form, the CDR3 reads TGCGCCAGCAGCCAATGGGGACAGGGGACCCCCTACGAGCAGTACTTC.

The chain joins TRBV12-3 or TRBV12-4 to TRBJ2-7; D gene unclear. Trimming left V 10 bases short and J 0 bases short, with 16 bases between. CDR3 length: 14 amino acids. The CDR3 DNA sequence: TGTGCCACCCGAACCGACACCGCCTCCTACGAGCAGTACTTC. Encoded protein: CATRTDTASYEQYF.

This chain uses TRBV7-2 with TRBJ2-2; tentatively, D is TRBD1 (6 bases). Germline loops: CDR1 SGHTA, CDR2 FQGNSA. Trimming stripped 1 base from V and 7 bases from J, with 16 bases between. The CDR3 has 16 residues. The CDR3 bases are TGTGCCAGCAGCTTAGTTTCCGGGACATTGGGCGGGGAGCTGTTTTTT. It codes for CASSLVSGTLGGELFF.

At least ten counts were recorded for this clonotype. J is TRBJ2-7 and V is TRBV20-1, with 7 bases matching TRBD2. The length of the CDR3 is 14 residues. Looked up from germline, CDR1 is DFQATT and CDR2 is SNEGSKA (reference sequence). Trimming removed 1 base from V and 6 bases from J; junction bases left unmatched: 9. Here the CDR3 reads CSARGEGGPGEQYF. The CDR3 bases are TGCAGTGCTAGAGGCGAGGGAGGGCCAGGCGAGCAGTACTTC.

This chain connects TRBV2 to TRBJ2-2, with D possibly TRBD2 on 6 matching bases. V was pared by 1 base and J by 6 bases, with 12 bases between. Germline V lookup: CDR1 SNHLY, CDR2 FYNNEI. The CDR3 sequence is 15 residues long. CDR3 loop: CASSEVGTHPGELFF. In nucleotides, the CDR3 is TGTGCCAGCAGTGAAGTAGGGACTCACCCCGGGGAGCTGTTTTTT.

The J gene is TRBJ2-1, the V gene TRBV20-1, with 8 bases that match TRBD2. The germline V gene encodes CDR1 DFQATT and CDR2 SNEGSKA (reference sequence). The V segment lost 0 bases and the J segment 4 bases; nucleotides outside the gene matches: 5. This CDR3 is 15 amino acids long. CDR3 sequence reads: CSARDPSGGYNEQFF. CDR3 nucleotides: TGCAGTGCTAGAGATCCCAGCGGGGGTTACAATGAGCAGTTCTTC.

This clonotype has just a few counts. V gene TRBV20-1 combines with J gene TRBJ2-3; TRBD1 might be the D (6 bases). This CDR3 is built from 13 residues. V gave up 8 bases and J gave up 4 bases, with 16 bases separating them. From germline, CDR1 is DFQATT and CDR2 SNEGSKA (reference sequence). CDR3 nucleotides: TGCAGTTCAGTACAGGGTTCGTCAGATACGCAGTATTTT. This gives the protein CSSVQGSSDTQYF.

This clonotype has a count of ten or more. This sequence joins TRBV12-3 or TRBV12-4 and TRBJ2-7, with D perhaps matching TRBD1 or TRBD2 (5 bases each). This CDR3 has 15 residues. Trimming shortened V by 4 bases and J by 2 bases, and 15 bases separated the two germline ends. As DNA, the CDR3 is TGTGCCAGCAGTTCCCCGGGGCAGGGAGCCTACGAGCAGTACTTC. The encoded protein is CASSSPGQGAYEQYF.

V is TRBV29-1 and J is TRBJ2-4; D unresolved. With 4 bases removed from V and 2 bases from J, the gap between germline ends came to 9 bases. CDR1 SQVTM and CDR2 ANQGSEA come from the germline V gene. The CDR3 consists of 13 residues. The CDR3 loop reads CSVVTTTKNIQYF. For the CDR3, the DNA is TGCAGCGTTGTAACAACAACCAAAAACATTCAGTACTTC.

This chain joins TRBV20-1 and TRBJ2-7, with 9 nucleotides matching TRBD2. CDR1 is DFQATT and CDR2 is SNEGSKA in the germline V gene (reference sequence). V trimming: 0 bases; J trimming: 3 bases; junction bases outside the gene matches: 9. The CDR3 runs 16 residues. CDR3 bases: TGCAGTGCTAGAGATCCCAGAAGCGGGAGGTTCTACGAGCAGTACTTC. This sequence encodes CSARDPRSGRFYEQYF.

This clonotype was detected only a few times. This chain connects TRBV5-1 to TRBJ2-1; 7 bases are a match to TRBD2. Germline V gives CDR1 SGHRS, CDR2 YFSETQ. CDR3 length equals 14 residues. Trimming at V came to 4 bases and at J to 7 bases, leaving 8 bases not matched to a gene. CDR3 protein: CASSAWTSLNEQFF. In DNA, the CDR3 is TGCGCCAGCAGCGCCTGGACTAGTCTGAATGAGCAGTTCTTC.

The chain recombines TRBV20-1 with TRBJ2-3; tentative D call: TRBD2 (6 bases). The CDR3 runs 15 residues. Germline loops: CDR1 DFQATT, CDR2 SNEGSKA (reference sequence). V was clipped by 2 bases and J by 4 bases, with 16 bases between them. The CDR3 nucleotides are TGCAGTGCTAGACTCGCGGGGCGGAATCCAGATACGCAGTATTTT. Translated: CSARLAGRNPDTQYF.

The chain couples TRBV29-1 to TRBJ2-3, with D hard to call. In germline, CDR1 is SQVTM, CDR2 ANQGSEA. Trimming took off 5 bases at V and 0 bases at J, with 15 bases between the two ends. The CDR3 covers 15 residues. The CDR3 DNA reads TGCAGCGTTTATCTCCCCAGTCCTAGCACAGATACGCAGTATTTT. It codes for CSVYLPSPSTDTQYF.

The V call is TRBV21-1, the J call TRBJ1-2. TRBV21-1 is termed a pseudogene. The CDR3 extends over 11 amino acids. CDR3 sequence reads: CASSPDYGYTF. DNA for the CDR3: TGTGCCAGCAGTCCTGACTATGGCTACACCTTC.

In this sample, this clonotype turned up a few times. The rearrangement joins TRBV29-1 to TRBJ2-3, with a tentative D call TRBD2 (6 bases). This CDR3 comprises 13 residues. Germline V gene data show CDR1 as SQVTM and CDR2 as ANQGSEA. The V end was cut by 0 bases, the J end by 4 bases, with 8 bases between. The CDR3 bases are TGCAGCGTTGAAGAGGGCGGGGCAGATACGCAGTATTTT. The encoded protein is CSVEEGGADTQYF.

The chain links TRBV20-1 to TRBJ1-5; D is unclear. Looked up from germline, CDR1 is DFQATT and CDR2 is SNEGSKA (reference sequence). The V gene lost 3 bases and the J gene lost 1 base, with 10 bases spanning the gap. The CDR3 length is 14 residues. CDR3 DNA: TGCAGTGCTAGCGGCAGTTGGAGCAATCAGCCCCAGCATTTT. Amino acids: CSASGSWSNQPQHF.

The chain links TRBV12-3 or TRBV12-4 to TRBJ2-3; TRBD2 might be the D (6 bases). Trimming left V 3 bases short and J 9 bases short, with 13 bases between. The CDR3 sequence is 13 residues long. This CDR3 is CASSLTRDATQYF. In nucleotides, the CDR3 is TGTGCCAGCAGTTTGACTAGAGACGCGACGCAGTATTTT.

There are many counts of this clonotype. The chain combines TRBV29-1 with TRBJ2-7; D not resolved. The germline gives CDR1 SQVTM, CDR2 ANQGSEA. The V and J ends lost 2 bases and 2 bases respectively, with 10 bases between them. The CDR3 spans 13 residues. The CDR3 coding sequence is TGCAGCGTTGAAACCGACCGGACCTACGAGCAGTACTTC. Amino acids: CSVETDRTYEQYF.

V usage is TRBV5-1 and J usage is TRBJ2-1; 7 bases agree with TRBD2. V was clipped by 4 bases and J by 8 bases; unmatched bases: 15. Looked up from germline, CDR1 is SGHRS and CDR2 is YFSETQ. The CDR3 length is 16 residues. The CDR3 nucleotides are TGCGCCAGCAGCCTTCTCCGACTAGCAAGGGGCGATGAGCAGTTCTTC. It translates to CASSLLRLARGDEQFF.

This clonotype was detected many times. The J gene is TRBJ2-1, the V gene TRBV3-1, with D possibly matching TRBD2 (5 bases). Germline CDR1 LGHDT, CDR2 YNNKEL (reference sequence). The CDR3 has 12 amino acids. V lost 4 bases to trimming and J lost 10 bases, with 11 bases between them. DNA for the CDR3: TGTGCCAGCAGCCCTGGCGGGCGGGAGCAGTTCTTC. This gives the protein CASSPGGREQFF.

This clonotype was recorded many times. The genes are TRBV25-1 and TRBJ2-1; TRBD1 agrees at 9 bases. J was trimmed by 9 bases and V by 2 bases; bases with no gene match: 8. The length of the CDR3 is 15 residues. Germline V lookup: CDR1 MGHDK, CDR2 SYGVNS. In DNA form, the CDR3 reads TGTGCCAGCAGTGAAGCCGGGACAGGGATGGGTGAGCAGTTCTTC. Translated: CASSEAGTGMGEQFF.

The chain recombines TRBV7-8 with TRBJ1-1, with D hard to call. CDR1 is SGHVS and CDR2 is FQNEAQ in the germline V gene. V lost 2 bases, J lost 1 base, and 23 bases lay in between. This CDR3 has 19 amino acids. CDR3 nucleotides: TGTGCCAGCAGCTTACAACGCTCCATGTGGCAACAACCGAACACTGAAGCTTTCTTT. It codes for CASSLQRSMWQQPNTEAFF.

In its sample, this clonotype was seen many times. The chain combines TRBV12-3 or TRBV12-4 with TRBJ1-5; D is uncertain. This CDR3 is built from 15 residues. The ends were cut back, 7 bases at V and 2 bases at J, with 15 bases in the middle. In DNA, the CDR3 is TGTGCCAGCATCCTGGGAGGGTCCGGCAATCAGCCCCAGCATTTT. This sequence encodes CASILGGSGNQPQHF.

There are a few counts of this clonotype. The rearrangement links TRBV27 to TRBJ1-2; TRBD1 matches 8 bases. Germline CDR1 is MNHEY and CDR2 is SMNVEV (reference sequence). This CDR3 contains 14 residues. Trimming at V came to 8 bases and at J to 6 bases, leaving 11 bases not matched to a gene. For the CDR3, the DNA is TGTGCCAGCTCGCGAACAGGGGGAGTGGATGGCTACACCTTC. Translating gives CASSRTGGVDGYTF.